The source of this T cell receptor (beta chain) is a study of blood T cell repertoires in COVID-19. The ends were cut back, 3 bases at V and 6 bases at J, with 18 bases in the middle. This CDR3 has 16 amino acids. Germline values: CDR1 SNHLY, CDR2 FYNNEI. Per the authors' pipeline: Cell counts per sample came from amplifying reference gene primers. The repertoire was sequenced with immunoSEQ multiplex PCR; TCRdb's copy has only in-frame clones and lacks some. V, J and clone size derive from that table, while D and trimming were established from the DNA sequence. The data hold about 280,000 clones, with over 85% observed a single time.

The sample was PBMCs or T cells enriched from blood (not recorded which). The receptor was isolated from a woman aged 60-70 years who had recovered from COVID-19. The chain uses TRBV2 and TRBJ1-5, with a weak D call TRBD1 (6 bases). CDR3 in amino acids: CASSDSVGRGTQPQHF. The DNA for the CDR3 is TGTGCCAGCAGTGACAGCGTGGGGAGGGGGACTCAGCCCCAGCATTTT.